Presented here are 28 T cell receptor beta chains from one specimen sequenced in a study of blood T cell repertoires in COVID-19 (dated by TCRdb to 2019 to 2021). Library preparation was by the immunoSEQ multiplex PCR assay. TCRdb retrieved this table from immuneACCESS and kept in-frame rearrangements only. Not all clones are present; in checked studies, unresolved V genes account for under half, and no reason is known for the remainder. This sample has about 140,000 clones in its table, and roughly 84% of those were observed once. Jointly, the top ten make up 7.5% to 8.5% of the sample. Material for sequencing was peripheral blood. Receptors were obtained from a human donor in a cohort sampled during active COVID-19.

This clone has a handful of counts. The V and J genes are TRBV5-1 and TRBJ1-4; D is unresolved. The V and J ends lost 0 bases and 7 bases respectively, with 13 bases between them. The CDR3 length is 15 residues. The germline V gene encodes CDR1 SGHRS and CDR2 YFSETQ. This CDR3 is CASSLDSHKSEKLFF. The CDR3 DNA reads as TGCGCCAGCAGCTTGGACAGCCATAAAAGTGAAAAACTGTTTTTT.

The CDR3 here is CASSLGVLTVTDTQYF. The DNA of the CDR3 is TGTGCCAGCAGCTTAGGGGTTTTGACTGTCACAGATACGCAGTATTTT. The chain has TRBV7-9 and TRBJ2-3; D not resolved. V dropped 1 base and J dropped 2 bases, with 13 bases sitting between them. Looked up from germline, CDR1 is SEHNR and CDR2 is FQNEAQ (reference sequence). The CDR3 extends over 16 amino acids.

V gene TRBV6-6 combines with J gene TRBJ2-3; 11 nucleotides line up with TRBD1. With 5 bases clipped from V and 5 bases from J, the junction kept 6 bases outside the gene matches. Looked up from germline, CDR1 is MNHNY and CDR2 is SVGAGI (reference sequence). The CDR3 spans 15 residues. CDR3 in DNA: TGTGCCAGCAGTCGGGACAGGGGGGGGTTAGATACGCAGTATTTT. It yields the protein CASSRDRGGLDTQYF.

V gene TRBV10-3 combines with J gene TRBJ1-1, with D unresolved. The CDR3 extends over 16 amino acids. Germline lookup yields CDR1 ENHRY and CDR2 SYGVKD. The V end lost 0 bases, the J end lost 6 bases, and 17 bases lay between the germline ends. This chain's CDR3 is CAISESRVWVSAEAFF. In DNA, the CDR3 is TGTGCCATCAGTGAGTCGAGGGTCTGGGTCTCAGCTGAAGCTTTCTTT.

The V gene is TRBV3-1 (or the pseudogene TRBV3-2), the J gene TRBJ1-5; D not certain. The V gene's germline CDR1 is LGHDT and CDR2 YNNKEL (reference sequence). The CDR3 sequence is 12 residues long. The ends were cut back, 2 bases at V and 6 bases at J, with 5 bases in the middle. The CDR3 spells CASSQPGQPQHF. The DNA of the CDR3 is TGTGCCAGCAGCCAACCGGGTCAGCCCCAGCATTTT.

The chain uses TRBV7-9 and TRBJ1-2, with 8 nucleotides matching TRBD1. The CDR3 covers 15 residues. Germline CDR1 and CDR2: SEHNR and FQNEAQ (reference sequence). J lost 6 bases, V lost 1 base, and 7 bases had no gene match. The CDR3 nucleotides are TGTGCCAGCAGCTTAGAGGGCAGGGGGCCGGATGGCTACACCTTC. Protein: CASSLEGRGPDGYTF. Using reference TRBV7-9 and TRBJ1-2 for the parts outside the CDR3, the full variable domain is DTGVSQNPRHKITKRGQNVTFRCDPISEHNRLYWYRQTLGQGPEFLTYFQNEAQLEKSRLLSDRFSAERPKGSFSTLEIQRTEQGDSAMYLCASSLEGRGPDGYTFGSGTRLTVV.

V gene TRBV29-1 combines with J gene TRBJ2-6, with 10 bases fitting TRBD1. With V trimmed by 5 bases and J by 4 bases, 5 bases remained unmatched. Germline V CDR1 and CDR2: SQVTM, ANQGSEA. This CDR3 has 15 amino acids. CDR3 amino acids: CSVSTGGPGANVLTF. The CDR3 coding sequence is TGCAGCGTTTCGACAGGGGGCCCCGGGGCCAACGTCCTGACTTTC.

As DNA, the CDR3 is TGTGCCAGCAGCCTTAGCGGGACAGGGCATAATGAGCAGTTCTTC. This encodes CASSLSGTGHNEQFF. The chain employs TRBV25-1 and TRBJ2-1, with a tentative D call TRBD1 (9 bases). This CDR3 is 15 amino acids long. Trimming cost V 6 bases and J 7 bases, with 19 bases left between them. Germline CDR1 is MGHDK and CDR2 is SYGVNS. Using reference TRBV25-1 and TRBJ2-1 for the parts outside the CDR3, the full variable domain is EADIYQTPRYLVIGTGKKITLECSQTMGHDKMYWYQQDPGMELHLIHYSYGVNSTEKGDLSSESTVSRIRTEHFPLTLESARPSHTSQYLCASSLSGTGHNEQFFGPGTRLTVL.

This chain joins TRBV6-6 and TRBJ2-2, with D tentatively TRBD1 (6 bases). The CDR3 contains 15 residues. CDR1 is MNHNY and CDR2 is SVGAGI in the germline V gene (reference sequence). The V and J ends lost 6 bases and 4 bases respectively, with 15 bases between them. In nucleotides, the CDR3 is TGTGCCAGCAGAAACTCGAAAGGGGGCACCGGGGAGCTGTTTTTT. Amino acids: CASRNSKGGTGELFF.

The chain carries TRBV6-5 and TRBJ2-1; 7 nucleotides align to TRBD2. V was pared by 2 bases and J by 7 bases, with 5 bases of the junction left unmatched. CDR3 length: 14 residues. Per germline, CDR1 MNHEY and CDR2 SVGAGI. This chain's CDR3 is CASSYTVGGNEQFF. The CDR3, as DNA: TGTGCCAGCAGTTACACAGTCGGGGGGAATGAGCAGTTCTTC.

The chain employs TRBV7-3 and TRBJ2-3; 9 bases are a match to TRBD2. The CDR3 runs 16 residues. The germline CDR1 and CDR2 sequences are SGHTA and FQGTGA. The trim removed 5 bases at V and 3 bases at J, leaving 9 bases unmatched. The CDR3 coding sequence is TGTGCCAGCAGCCCCCGGGGGGCGGGGGGGACAGATACGCAGTATTTT. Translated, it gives CASSPRGAGGTDTQYF.

CDR3 sequence: CASSYRDRDTDTQYF. DNA for the CDR3: TGCGCCAGCAGCTACCGGGACAGGGACACAGATACGCAGTATTTT. The chain joins TRBV5-1 to TRBJ2-3, with 9 nucleotides matching TRBD1. Germline trimming cut 3 bases from V and 2 bases from J; bases unmatched to any gene: 4. The CDR3 has 15 residues. Per the germline V gene, CDR1 is SGHRS and CDR2 is YFSETQ.

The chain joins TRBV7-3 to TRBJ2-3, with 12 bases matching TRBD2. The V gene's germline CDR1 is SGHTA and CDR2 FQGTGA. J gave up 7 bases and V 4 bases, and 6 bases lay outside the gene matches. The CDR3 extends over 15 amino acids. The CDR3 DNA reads TGTGCCAGCAGCTCTCTAGCGGGGGGGCGAAATACGCAGTATTTT. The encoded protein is CASSSLAGGRNTQYF.

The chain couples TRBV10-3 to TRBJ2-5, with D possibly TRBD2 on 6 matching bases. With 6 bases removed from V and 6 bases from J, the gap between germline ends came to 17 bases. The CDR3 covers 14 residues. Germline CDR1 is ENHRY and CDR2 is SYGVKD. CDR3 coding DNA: TGTGCCATCAGCGCGGACCGGGGGACCCAGACCCAGTACTTC. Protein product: CAISADRGTQTQYF.

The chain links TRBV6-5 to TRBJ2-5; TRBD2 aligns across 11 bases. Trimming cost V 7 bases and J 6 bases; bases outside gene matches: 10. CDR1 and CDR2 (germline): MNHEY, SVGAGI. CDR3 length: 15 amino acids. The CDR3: CASNPGVAGGKTQYF. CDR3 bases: TGTGCCAGCAACCCTGGGGTAGCGGGGGGGAAGACCCAGTACTTC.

CDR3 DNA: TGTGCCAGCAGCGTAGTTGGAGTGAACACTGAAGCTTTCTTT. It codes for CASSVVGVNTEAFF. This chain connects TRBV9 to TRBJ1-1, with unresolved D. There are 14 residues in the CDR3. CDR1 and CDR2 (germline): SGDLS, YYNGEE. V lost 0 bases, J lost 0 bases, and 6 bases lay in between.

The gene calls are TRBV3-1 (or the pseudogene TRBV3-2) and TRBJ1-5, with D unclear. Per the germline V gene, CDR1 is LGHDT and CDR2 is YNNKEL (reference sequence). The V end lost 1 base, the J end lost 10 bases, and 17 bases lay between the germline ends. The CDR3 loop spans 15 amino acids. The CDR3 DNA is TGTGCCAGCAGCCAAGGTTCGACTGGCGCCAATCCCCAGCATTTT. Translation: CASSQGSTGANPQHF.

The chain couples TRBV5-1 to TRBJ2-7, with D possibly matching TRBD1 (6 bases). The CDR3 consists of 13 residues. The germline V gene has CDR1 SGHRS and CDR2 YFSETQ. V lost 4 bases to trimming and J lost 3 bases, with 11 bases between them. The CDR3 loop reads CASSRQADYEQYF. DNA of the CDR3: TGCGCCAGCAGCCGACAGGCGGACTACGAGCAGTACTTC.

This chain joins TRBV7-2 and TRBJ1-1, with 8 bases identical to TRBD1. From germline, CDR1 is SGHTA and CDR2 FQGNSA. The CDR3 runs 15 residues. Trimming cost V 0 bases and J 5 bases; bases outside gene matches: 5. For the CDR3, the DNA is TGTGCCAGCAGCTTAGCGCCTACAGGGGGAACTGAAGCTTTCTTT. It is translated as CASSLAPTGGTEAFF.

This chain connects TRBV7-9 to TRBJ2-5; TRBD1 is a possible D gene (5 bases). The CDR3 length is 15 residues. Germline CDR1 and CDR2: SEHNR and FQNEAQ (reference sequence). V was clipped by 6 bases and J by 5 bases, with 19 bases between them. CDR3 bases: TGTGCCAGCAGGGTCACAGGCGTTAGTCAGGAGACCCAGTACTTC. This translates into CASRVTGVSQETQYF.

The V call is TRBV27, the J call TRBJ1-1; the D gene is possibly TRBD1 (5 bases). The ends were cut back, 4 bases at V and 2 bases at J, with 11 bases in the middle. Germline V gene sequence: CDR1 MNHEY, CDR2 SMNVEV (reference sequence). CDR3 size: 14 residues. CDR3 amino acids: CASSSGGYNTEAFF. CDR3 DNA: TGTGCCAGCAGTTCGGGGGGTTACAACACTGAAGCTTTCTTT.

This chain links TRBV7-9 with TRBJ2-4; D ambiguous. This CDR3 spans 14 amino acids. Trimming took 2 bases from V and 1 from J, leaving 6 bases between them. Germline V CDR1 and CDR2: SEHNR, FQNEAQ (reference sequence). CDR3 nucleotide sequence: TGTGCCAGCAGCTTAACCGGGGCCAAAAACATTCAGTACTTC. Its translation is CASSLTGAKNIQYF. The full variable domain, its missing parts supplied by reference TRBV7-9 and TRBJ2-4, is DTGVSQNPRHKITKRGQNVTFRCDPISEHNRLYWYRQTLGQGPEFLTYFQNEAQLEKSRLLSDRFSAERPKGSFSTLEIQRTEQGDSAMYLCASSLTGAKNIQYFGAGTRLSVL.

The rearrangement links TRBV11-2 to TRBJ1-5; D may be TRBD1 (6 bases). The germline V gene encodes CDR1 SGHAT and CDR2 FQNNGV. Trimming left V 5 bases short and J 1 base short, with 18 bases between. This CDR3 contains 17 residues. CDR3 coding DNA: TGTGCCAGCAGCAGAGATGGGGGCTGGGGGAGCAATCAGCCCCAGCATTTT. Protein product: CASSRDGGWGSNQPQHF.

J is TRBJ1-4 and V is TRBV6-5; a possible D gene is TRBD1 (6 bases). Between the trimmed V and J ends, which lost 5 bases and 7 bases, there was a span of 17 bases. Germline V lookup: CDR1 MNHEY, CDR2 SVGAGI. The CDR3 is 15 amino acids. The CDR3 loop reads CASSTDSLGGEKLFF. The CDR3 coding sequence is TGTGCCAGCAGTACCGACAGTCTAGGGGGTGAAAAACTGTTTTTT.

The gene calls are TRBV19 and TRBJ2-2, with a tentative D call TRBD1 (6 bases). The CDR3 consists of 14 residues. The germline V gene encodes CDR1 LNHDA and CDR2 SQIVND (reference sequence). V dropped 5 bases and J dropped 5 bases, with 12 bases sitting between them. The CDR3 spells CASSATGRTGELFF. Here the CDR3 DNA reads TGTGCCAGTAGTGCGACAGGACGTACCGGGGAGCTGTTTTTT.

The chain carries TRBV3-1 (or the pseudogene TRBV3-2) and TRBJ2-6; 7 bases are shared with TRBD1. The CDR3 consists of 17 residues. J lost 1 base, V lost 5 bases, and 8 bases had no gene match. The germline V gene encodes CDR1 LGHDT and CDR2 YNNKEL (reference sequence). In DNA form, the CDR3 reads TGTGCCAGCAGCTTAAGGACAGGACCTTCTGGGGCCAACGTCCTGACTTTC. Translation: CASSLRTGPSGANVLTF.

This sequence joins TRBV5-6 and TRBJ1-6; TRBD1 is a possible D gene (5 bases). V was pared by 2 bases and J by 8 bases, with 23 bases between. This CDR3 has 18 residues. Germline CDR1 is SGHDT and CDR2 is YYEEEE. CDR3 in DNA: TGTGCCAGCAGCTTTAGAGGACATGTCACCTCAAGGGATTCACCCCTCCACTTT. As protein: CASSFRGHVTSRDSPLHF.

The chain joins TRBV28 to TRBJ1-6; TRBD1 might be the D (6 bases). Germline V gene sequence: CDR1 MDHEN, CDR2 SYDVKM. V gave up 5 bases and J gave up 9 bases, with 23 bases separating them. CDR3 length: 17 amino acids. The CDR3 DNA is TGTGCCAGCAGTCAACAGGGCGGGGGAGGTTGGGGTTCACCCCTCCACTTT. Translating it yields CASSQQGGGGWGSPLHF.